The clone carrying this T cell receptor (beta chain) was recorded a few times. The sample originates from a study of T cell changes during pregnancy in multiple sclerosis. TCRdb keeps only in-frame clones here, not all; method: immunoSEQ multiplex PCR. The repertoire consists of some 64,000 clones, with more than 75% occurring once and the leading ten covering approximately 3%. The length of the CDR3 is 14 residues. The trim removed 2 bases at V and 7 bases at J, leaving 8 bases unmatched. CDR1 and CDR2 (germline): SGHVS, FNYEAQ. The source of this sequence is a female donor in good health, enrolled as a control in a pregnancy study. The sequenced sample was peripheral blood, obtained in the first trimester of pregnancy. The chain is built from TRBV7-6 and TRBJ2-7, with 7 bases aligning to TRBD2. CDR3 sequence: CASSLSGALGEQYF. The CDR3 region has the DNA TGTGCCAGCAGCTTAAGCGGGGCCCTGGGGGAGCAGTACTTC.